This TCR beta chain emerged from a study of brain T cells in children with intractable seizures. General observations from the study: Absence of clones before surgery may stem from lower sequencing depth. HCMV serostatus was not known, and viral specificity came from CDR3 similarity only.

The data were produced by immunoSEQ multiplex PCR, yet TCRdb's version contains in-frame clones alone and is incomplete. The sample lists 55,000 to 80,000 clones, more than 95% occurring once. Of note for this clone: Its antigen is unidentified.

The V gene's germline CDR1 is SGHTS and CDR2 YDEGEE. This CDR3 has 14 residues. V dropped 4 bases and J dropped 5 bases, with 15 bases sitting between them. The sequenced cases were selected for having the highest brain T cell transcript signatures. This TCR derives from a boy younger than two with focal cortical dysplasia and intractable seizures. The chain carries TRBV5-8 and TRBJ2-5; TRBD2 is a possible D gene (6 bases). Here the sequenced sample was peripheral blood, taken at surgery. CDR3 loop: CASSPTGGVETQYF. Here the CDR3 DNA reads TGTGCCAGCAGCCCCACAGGAGGGGTGGAGACCCAGTACTTC.